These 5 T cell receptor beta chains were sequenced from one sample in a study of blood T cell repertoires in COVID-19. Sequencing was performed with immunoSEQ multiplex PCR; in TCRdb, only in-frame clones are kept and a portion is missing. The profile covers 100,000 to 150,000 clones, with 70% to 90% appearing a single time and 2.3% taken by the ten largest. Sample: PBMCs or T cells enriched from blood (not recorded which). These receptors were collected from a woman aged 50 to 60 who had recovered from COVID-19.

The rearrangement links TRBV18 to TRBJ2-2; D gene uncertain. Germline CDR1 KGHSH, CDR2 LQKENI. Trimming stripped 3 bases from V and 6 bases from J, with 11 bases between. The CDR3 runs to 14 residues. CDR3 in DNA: TGTGCCAGCTCACCCGCCGCAGTTGCCGGGGAGCTGTTTTTT. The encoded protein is CASSPAAVAGELFF.

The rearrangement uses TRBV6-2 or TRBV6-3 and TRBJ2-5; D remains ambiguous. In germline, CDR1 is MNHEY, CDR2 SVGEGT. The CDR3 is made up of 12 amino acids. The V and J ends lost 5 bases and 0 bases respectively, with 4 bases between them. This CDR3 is CASSLNQETQYF. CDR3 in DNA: TGTGCCAGCAGTCTTAACCAAGAGACCCAGTACTTC.

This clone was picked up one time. CDR3 nucleotides: TGTGCCTGGAGTGTACTACCGGGGGGAACCTACGAGCAGTACTTC. This gives the protein CAWSVLPGGTYEQYF. This sequence joins TRBV30 and TRBJ2-7, with 7 bases matching TRBD2. V lost 0 bases, J lost 2 bases, and 7 bases stayed unmatched. CDR1 and CDR2 from the germline V gene are GTSNPN and SVGIG (reference sequence). The CDR3 has 15 residues.

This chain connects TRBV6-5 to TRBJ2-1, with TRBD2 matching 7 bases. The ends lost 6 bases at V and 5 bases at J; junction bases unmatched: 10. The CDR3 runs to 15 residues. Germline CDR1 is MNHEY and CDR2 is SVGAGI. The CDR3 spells CASSQTSVGNNEQFF. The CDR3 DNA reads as TGTGCCAGCAGCCAAACTAGCGTGGGGAACAATGAGCAGTTCTTC.

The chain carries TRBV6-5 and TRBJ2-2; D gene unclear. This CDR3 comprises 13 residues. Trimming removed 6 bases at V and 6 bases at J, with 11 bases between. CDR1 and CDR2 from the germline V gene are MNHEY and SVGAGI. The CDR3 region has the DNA TGTGCCAGCAGAGACAACCTTGCCGGGGAGCTGTTTTTT. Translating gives CASRDNLAGELFF.